Listed below are T cell receptor beta chains from one sample, sequenced in a study of sequential checkpoint blockade in melanoma. Method: immunoSEQ multiplex PCR; TCRdb's copy keeps in-frame clones and lacks some. The table lists under 4,000 clones, 63% of them singletons. The input for sequencing was CD8+ T cells sorted from blood (inferred from file names), taken from a patient given nivolumab and ipilimumab in sequence. These receptors originate from a human donor with melanoma. The CDR3 runs from the conserved cysteine through the conserved F or W. Fields, in order: V gene, J gene, D gene, clone size, CDR3 protein, CDR3 DNA. A D gene is named only where the DNA matches it firmly. The size of a clone is reported for some rows only, either as once, few or many, or as a class for expanded clones.

>TRBV27|TRBJ1-1|.|.
CASSLFGGRSTEAFF
TGTGCCAGCAGTTTATTCGGGGGGAGAAGCACTGAAGCTTTCTTT
>TRBV27|TRBJ1-3|TRBD1|.
CASSSGGRDTIYF
TGTGCCAGCAGTTCAGGGGGTAGGGACACCATATATTTT
>TRBV9|TRBJ2-1|TRBD2|few
CASSVGRGGLDEQFF
TGTGCCAGCAGCGTAGGGCGGGGGGGCCTCGATGAGCAGTTCTTC
>TRBV27|TRBJ1-4|TRBD1|.
CASREDRGDEKLFF
TGTGCCAGCAGAGAGGACAGGGGAGATGAAAAACTGTTTTTT
>TRBV7-7|TRBJ2-5|TRBD2|.
CASSLLAGGFEETQYF
TGTGCTAGCAGCCTTTTAGCGGGGGGGTTCGAAGAGACCCAGTACTTC
>TRBV7-2|TRBJ2-7|TRBD2|.
CASSLGGGSYEQYF
TGTGCCAGCAGCTTAGGGGGGGGCTCCTACGAGCAGTACTTC
>TRBV19|TRBJ2-7|.|.
CASSMALASEQYF
TGTGCCAGTAGTATGGCTTTAGCGAGCGAGCAGTACTTC
>TRBV30|TRBJ1-2|.|few
CASSTTGSSPYGYTF
TGTGCCAGCAGTACAACGGGTTCCTCTCCCTATGGCTACACCTTC
>TRBV5-6|TRBJ1-5|TRBD1|.
CASSLYRGLDQPQHF
TGTGCCAGCAGCTTGTACAGGGGGCTTGATCAGCCCCAGCATTTT
>TRBV7-9|TRBJ2-7|.|.
CASTGSTRPYEQYF
TGTGCCAGCACCGGTTCGACCAGGCCCTACGAGCAGTACTTC
>TRBV25-1|TRBJ2-7|.|.
CASSLSSYEQYF
TGTGCCAGCAGCCTTAGCTCCTACGAGCAGTACTTC
>TRBV9|TRBJ2-7|.|.
CASSVEGGGAVEEQYF
TGTGCCAGCAGCGTAGAAGGCGGGGGCGCCGTGGAGGAGCAGTACTTC
>TRBV7-9|TRBJ1-1|TRBD1|few
CASSSPGGAEAFF
TGTGCCAGCAGCTCCCCAGGGGGCGCGGAAGCTTTCTTT
>TRBV9|TRBJ1-6|.|.
CASSAGDSYNSPLHF
TGTGCCAGCAGTGCCGGGGACTCCTATAATTCACCCCTCCACTTT
>TRBV27|TRBJ2-7|.|.
CASSLGAVYEQYF
TGTGCCAGCAGCCTTGGGGCAGTCTACGAGCAGTACTTC
>TRBV19|TRBJ2-7|TRBD2|.
CASSSGGFYEQYF
TGTGCCAGTAGTTCGGGGGGGTTCTACGAGCAGTACTTC
>TRBV7-2|TRBJ1-2|.|.
CASSLGQVLSYTF
TGTGCCAGCAGCTTAGGGCAGGTCCTTAGCTACACCTTC
>TRBV11-3|TRBJ2-7|TRBD2|few
CASSSRTSGRTGWEQYF
TGTGCCAGCAGCTCCAGGACTAGCGGGAGAACGGGTTGGGAGCAGTACTTC
>TRBV4-1|TRBJ2-7|TRBD1|.
CASSQGQGGTYEQYF
TGCGCCAGCAGCCAAGGACAGGGGGGAACCTACGAGCAGTACTTC
>TRBV9|TRBJ1-1|.|few
CASSPWAGGATEAFF
TGTGCCAGCAGCCCCTGGGCAGGCGGGGCCACTGAAGCTTTCTTT